These T cell receptor beta chains were read from a single sample in a study of Ad26.COV2.S vaccination and SARS-CoV-2 variants. Method: immunoSEQ multiplex PCR; TCRdb's copy keeps in-frame clones and lacks some. The table lists roughly 460,000 clones, 80% to 90% of them singletons, with 1.5% to 2% in the top ten. Source: peripheral blood, taken in a trial of Ad26.COV2.S vaccine versus placebo. The receptors shown here come from a person between 18 and 59 years old who received the Ad26.COV2.S COVID-19 vaccine or a placebo. CDR3s include the opening cysteine and the closing phenylalanine or tryptophan. D genes are given only for firm matches. Expanded clones are given a class, and other clones once, few, many or no size at all.

NA	TRBV3-1/TRBV3-2	TRBJ2-2	NA	TGTGCCAGCAGCTCGGAGCTTCGCACCGGGGAGCTGTTTTTT	CASSSELRTGELFF
NA	TRBV7-2	TRBJ2-5	NA	TGTGCCAGCAGCTTAGCGCCGAGTGGGGTAGAGACCCAGTACTTC	CASSLAPSGVETQYF
NA	TRBV14	TRBJ2-7	TRBD1	TGTGCCAGCAGCTCAGGCGGGACAGGGAACTACGAGCAGTACTTC	CASSSGGTGNYEQYF
NA	TRBV28	TRBJ1-3	NA	TGTGCCAGCAGTCCAGCAGGGTTCTCTGGAAACACCATATATTTT	CASSPAGFSGNTIYF
NA	TRBV4-1	TRBJ2-1	NA	TGCGCCAGCAGCCAAGATACTAGAACCAATGAGCAGTTCTTC	CASSQDTRTNEQFF
once	TRBV10-3	TRBJ2-7	TRBD1	TGTGCCATCAGGAGGGACAGGTTAACCTACGAGCAGTACTTC	CAIRRDRLTYEQYF
NA	TRBV2	TRBJ1-2	NA	TGTGCCAGCGGACGCCTCGCCGGGATCCTCAACTATGGCTACACCTTC	CASGRLAGILNYGYTF
NA	TRBV7-9	TRBJ1-1	NA	TGTGCCAGCAGCTTAGGCGAGCCAGTAGAAGCTTTCTTT	CASSLGEPVEAFF
NA	TRBV19	TRBJ2-3	TRBD2	TGTGCCAGTAGTGGGACTAGCGGGAGCAAGGGTTACACAGATACGCAGTATTTT	CASSGTSGSKGYTDTQYF
few	TRBV2	TRBJ2-2	TRBD2	TGTGCCAGCGGTGGACTAGCGGGAGAGGCCACCGGGGAGCTGTTTTTT	CASGGLAGEATGELFF
NA	TRBV5-1	TRBJ1-1	TRBD1	TGCGCCAGCAGCTTTGGACAGGCCAAGAACACTGAAGCTTTCTTT	CASSFGQAKNTEAFF
NA	TRBV9	TRBJ1-1	NA	TGTGCCAGCAGCGATGCGTACACTGAAGCTTTCTTT	CASSDAYTEAFF
NA	TRBV6-2/TRBV6-3	TRBJ1-2	TRBD1	TGTGCCAGCAGTTACGATAAGACAGGGGATGGCTACACCTTC	CASSYDKTGDGYTF
NA	TRBV3-1/TRBV3-2	TRBJ2-1	TRBD2	TGTGCCAGCAGCCAAGGGACTAGCGGACTCTACAATGAGCAGTTCTTC	CASSQGTSGLYNEQFF
NA	TRBV29-1	TRBJ2-3	NA	TGCAGCGTTGAGGGGGGTGGACGAGACACAGATACGCAGTATTTT	CSVEGGGRDTDTQYF
NA	TRBV6-5	TRBJ1-4	NA	TGTGCCAGCAGTTACTCTACAATTAATGAAAAACTGTTTTTT	CASSYSTINEKLFF
NA	TRBV13	TRBJ2-1	NA	TGTGCCAGCAGCTTTATGGCTATTCGGTACAATGAGCAGTTCTTC	CASSFMAIRYNEQFF
NA	TRBV7-9	TRBJ2-7	NA	TGTGCCAGCAGCTTGGTAGGGGTGGGCGAGCAGTACTTC	CASSLVGVGEQYF
NA	TRBV2	TRBJ2-7	TRBD2	TGTGCCAGCAGTACGACTAGCGGGGGGTTCTCCGAGCAGTACTTC	CASSTTSGGFSEQYF
NA	TRBV4-1	TRBJ2-6	NA	TGCGCCAGCAGCCAAGAAAGTATGCTCTCTGGGGCCAACGTCCTGACTTTC	CASSQESMLSGANVLTF
NA	TRBV19	TRBJ1-1	NA	TGTGCCAGTAGTATAACGGGCCGGGTAACCAGCGGTAGGGCTTTCTTT	CASSITGRVTSGRAFF
NA	TRBV7-2	TRBJ1-2	NA	TGTGCCAGCAGCCCCCGCGACTCTGGCTACACCTTC	CASSPRDSGYTF
NA	TRBV27	TRBJ1-3	NA	TGTGCCAGCAGTTCTCACTCGGACGGAGATGGAAACACCATATATTTT	CASSSHSDGDGNTIYF
NA	TRBV27	TRBJ1-5	TRBD1	TGTGCCAGCAGTTCCCGACAGGGAAATCAGCCCCAGCATTTT	CASSSRQGNQPQHF
NA	TRBV19	TRBJ1-2	TRBD1	TGTGCCACCTCCGGGACAGGGGGCATGAAAGACTATGGCTACACCTTC	CATSGTGGMKDYGYTF
NA	TRBV7-2	TRBJ1-2	TRBD1	TGTGCCAGCAGGTTCACAGGGGGCGATGGCTACACCTTC	CASRFTGGDGYTF
NA	TRBV18	TRBJ1-2	TRBD1	TGTGCCAGCTCACCCGGACAGGGAGGGAACTATGGCTACACCTTC	CASSPGQGGNYGYTF
once	TRBV18	TRBJ2-5	TRBD2	TGTGCCAGCTCACCCCCGTCCGGTAGCGGGAGTGGGACCCAGTACTTC	CASSPPSGSGSGTQYF